What follows are 10 T cell receptor beta chains derived from one specimen sequenced in a study of T cell changes during pregnancy in multiple sclerosis. Method: immunoSEQ multiplex PCR; TCRdb's copy keeps in-frame clones and lacks some. This table holds approximately 130,000 clones, 95% to 98% found once. The sample was peripheral blood, taken after pregnancy. These receptors all come from a female donor with multiple sclerosis, enrolled in a pregnancy study.

The V and J genes are TRBV2 and TRBJ2-7; D is possibly TRBD2 (5 bases). Trimming cost V 6 bases and J 0 bases, with 21 bases left between them. CDR3 length equals 17 residues. Germline CDR1 and CDR2: SNHLY and FYNNEI. CDR3 region: CASRRGGELPFSYEQYF. The CDR3 nucleotides are TGTGCCAGCAGAAGAGGTGGGGAGTTGCCGTTCTCCTACGAGCAGTACTTC.

This clone appeared a single time. The chain links TRBV5-6 to TRBJ2-6; 7 positions match TRBD2. Germline CDR1 is SGHDT and CDR2 is YYEEEE. V lost 4 bases and J lost 0; bases outside the gene matches: 4. The CDR3 consists of 16 residues. Here the CDR3 reads CASSLGRGSGANVLTF. As DNA, the CDR3 is TGTGCCAGCAGCCTGGGGAGGGGCTCTGGGGCCAACGTCCTGACTTTC.

The rearrangement joins TRBV28 to TRBJ2-2; 7 bases line up with TRBD2. The germline gives CDR1 MDHEN, CDR2 SYDVKM. The junction had 0 bases not matched to a gene; V was cut back by 4 bases and J by 1 base. The CDR3 is 14 residues long. CDR3 amino acids: CASSWGGNTGELFF. The CDR3 bases are TGTGCCAGCAGTTGGGGGGGGAACACCGGGGAGCTGTTTTTT.

The V and J genes are TRBV28 and TRBJ2-7, with 10 bases that match TRBD2. Germline trimming cut 5 bases from V and 3 bases from J; bases unmatched to any gene: 10. The CDR3 length is 16 residues. Germline V gene data show CDR1 as MDHEN and CDR2 as SYDVKM. The CDR3 protein is CASSLRGLAGVYEQYF. The CDR3 DNA reads as TGTGCCAGCAGTCTCCGAGGGCTAGCGGGAGTCTACGAGCAGTACTTC.

In this sample, this clone turned up once. V is TRBV19 and J is TRBJ2-7; 10 bases match TRBD1. This CDR3 comprises 15 residues. J lost 7 bases, V lost 3 bases, and 9 bases had no gene match. CDR1 and CDR2 from the germline V gene are LNHDA and SQIVND (reference sequence). CDR3 in amino acids: CASSIAGTGVEEQYF. The DNA of the CDR3 is TGTGCCAGTAGTATCGCCGGGACAGGGGTCGAGGAGCAGTACTTC.

This clone was recorded only once. The chain has TRBV30 and TRBJ1-1; no clear D. The CDR3 is made up of 13 amino acids. V was shortened by 0 bases and J by 5 bases, with 10 bases between the two germline ends. The germline gives CDR1 GTSNPN, CDR2 SVGIG (reference sequence). Here the CDR3 reads CAWSVEGWTEAFF. CDR3 nucleotide sequence: TGTGCCTGGAGTGTAGAGGGCTGGACTGAAGCTTTCTTT. Looking up the rest from reference TRBV30 and TRBJ1-1 gives the full variable domain: SQTIHQWPATLVQPVGSPLSLECTVEGTSNPNLYWYRQAAGRGLQLLFYSVGIGQISSEVPQNLSASRPQDRQFILSSKKLLLSDSGFYLCAWSVEGWTEAFFGQGTRLTVV.

The rearrangement joins TRBV5-4 to TRBJ2-5; tentative D call: TRBD1 (6 bases). The CDR3 is made up of 13 amino acids. V was clipped by 0 bases and J by 5 bases, with 8 bases between them. Germline loops: CDR1 SGHNT, CDR2 YYREEE (reference sequence). The CDR3 DNA reads TGTGCCAGCAGCTTGGACAGGGATGAGACCCAGTACTTC. This translates into CASSLDRDETQYF.

CDR3 sequence: CASGSQGLYRNTIYF. CDR3 bases: TGTGCCAGCGGTTCACAGGGGCTTTACCGAAACACCATATATTTT. The V call is TRBV28, the J call TRBJ1-3; 7 bases are a match to TRBD1. V was clipped by 8 bases and J by 5 bases; unmatched bases: 12. Germline V gives CDR1 MDHEN, CDR2 SYDVKM. The CDR3 runs to 15 residues. Full variable domain (outside the CDR3, taken from reference TRBV28 and TRBJ1-3): DVKVTQSSRYLVKRTGEKVFLECVQDMDHENMFWYRQDPGLGLRLIYFSYDVKMKEKGDIPEGYSVSREKKERFSLILESASTNQTSMYLCASGSQGLYRNTIYFGEGSWLTVV.

This sequence joins TRBV7-2 and TRBJ2-7; weak D call: TRBD1 (6 bases). The CDR3 length is 17 residues. V gave up 0 bases and J gave up 4 bases, with 19 bases separating them. Germline CDR1 is SGHTA and CDR2 is FQGNSA. This chain's CDR3 is CASSLAGRGRRGYEQYF. Here the CDR3 DNA reads TGTGCCAGCAGCTTAGCGGGCAGGGGAAGACGGGGATACGAGCAGTACTTC.

The chain has TRBV28 and TRBJ1-2; D uncertain. The germline gives CDR1 MDHEN, CDR2 SYDVKM. V was pared by 1 base and J by 8 bases, with 14 bases between. CDR3 length equals 14 residues. CDR3 bases: TGTGCCAGCAGTTTATATTCCGTCCCCCGGGGCTACACCTTC. This gives the protein CASSLYSVPRGYTF.